These T cell receptor beta chains were read from a single sample in a study of CD8+ T cells in alopecia areata. Using immunoSEQ multiplex PCR, the repertoire was profiled, and TCRdb retains in-frame clones only, with some absent. Counted here are 150,000 to 250,000 clones, 50% to 60% occurring once; the ten biggest clones make up around 3%. Specimen: CD4+ T cells sorted from blood, collected at week 4, from a patient treated with tofacitinib. All receptors derive from a human donor with alopecia areata. Each CDR3 is given with its conserved first and last residue. D genes are given only for firm matches. Size is stated for part of the rows, as once, few or many counts, or as a class when the clone is expanded.

>TRBV5-1|TRBJ2-1|NA|TRBD2|17
TGCGCCAGCAGCTTCCGACTAGCGGGGGGGCTGGACAATGAGCAGTTCTTC
CASSFRLAGGLDNEQFF
>TRBV29-1|TRBJ1-4|NA|NA|13
TGCAGCGTCAACAGTGCAACTAATGAAAAACTGTTTTTT
CSVNSATNEKLFF
>TRBV5-1|TRBJ2-3|NA|NA|15
TGCGCCAGCAGCCTCTTTGGAGTAACTCGGGATACGCAGTATTTT
CASSLFGVTRDTQYF
>TRBV7-2|TRBJ2-3|NA|NA|15
TGTGCCAGCAGCTTATACGGGGGCCGGACAGATACGCAGTATTTT
CASSLYGGRTDTQYF
>TRBV28|TRBJ1-2|NA|TRBD1|15
TGTGCCAGCAGTTTTGGGGGACAGGGTGGCTATGGCTACACCTTC
CASSFGGQGGYGYTF
>TRBV19|TRBJ2-1|few|NA|15
TGTGCCAGTAGTATCACCGCGGATACCTACAATGAGCAGTTCTTC
CASSITADTYNEQFF
>TRBV7-9|TRBJ2-4|NA|TRBD1|16
TGTGCCAGCAATACCGGGACAGGGTCTGGCAAAAACATTCAGTACTTC
CASNTGTGSGKNIQYF
>TRBV11-2|TRBJ2-7|NA|TRBD2|14
TGTGCCAGCAGCTTAGAGCGGGGGGGCTACGAGCAGTACTTC
CASSLERGGYEQYF
>TRBV10-3|TRBJ2-3|NA|NA|14
TGTGCCATCAGTGGTGTCAGTTACACAGATACGCAGTATTTT
CAISGVSYTDTQYF
>TRBV29-1|TRBJ1-2|NA|NA|11
TGCAGCGTTCCGGGGAACTATGGCTACACCTTC
CSVPGNYGYTF
>TRBV5-1|TRBJ2-7|few|TRBD1|15
TGCGCCAGCAGCGGGGGACAGTCCTTTTCCGGCGAGCAGTACTTC
CASSGGQSFSGEQYF
>TRBV6-5|TRBJ2-5|NA|NA|13
TGTGCCAGCAGTTACACGGGGCGAGAGACCCAGTACTTC
CASSYTGRETQYF
>TRBV30|TRBJ2-2|NA|NA|12
TGTGCCCAGAGAATACAAGTCGGCGAGCTGTTTTTT
CAQRIQVGELFF
>TRBV30|TRBJ2-7|NA|NA|12
TGTGCCTGGGGGACCCCAGCCTACGAGCAGTACTTC
CAWGTPAYEQYF
>TRBV6-5|TRBJ2-5|NA|NA|14
TGTGCCAGCAGTGCACGTACAGGGAGAGAGACCCAGTACTTC
CASSARTGRETQYF
>TRBV30|TRBJ1-6|NA|NA|14
TGTGCCTGGGAGGGTGTTGGGACGGATTCACCCCTCCACTTT
CAWEGVGTDSPLHF
>TRBV28|TRBJ2-7|NA|TRBD2|17
TGTGCCAGCAGTTTGTTAGCGGGGATGAAAAGTTACGAAGGGCAGTACTTC
CASSLLAGMKSYEGQYF
>TRBV2|TRBJ1-5|NA|NA|14
TGTGCCAGCTTACTCGGGGTGGGCAATCAGCCCCAGCATTTT
CASLLGVGNQPQHF
>TRBV4-2|TRBJ1-4|NA|NA|15
TGTGCCAGCAGCCAATGGGGGGCAACTAATGAAAAACTGTTTTTT
CASSQWGATNEKLFF
>TRBV6-5|TRBJ1-1|NA|NA|15
TGTGCCAGCAGTTACTCGACAGGACCATGGGGTGAAGCTTTCTTT
CASSYSTGPWGEAFF
>TRBV30|TRBJ1-1|NA|NA|16
TGTGCCTGGAGTGTACTCCTGTACATCGGCACAGGGGAAGCTTTCTTT
CAWSVLLYIGTGEAFF
>TRBV28|TRBJ1-1|once|NA|17
TGTGCCAGCAGCCGCAACCTGGGAGGGAAGGTAAACACTGAAGCTTTCTTT
CASSRNLGGKVNTEAFF